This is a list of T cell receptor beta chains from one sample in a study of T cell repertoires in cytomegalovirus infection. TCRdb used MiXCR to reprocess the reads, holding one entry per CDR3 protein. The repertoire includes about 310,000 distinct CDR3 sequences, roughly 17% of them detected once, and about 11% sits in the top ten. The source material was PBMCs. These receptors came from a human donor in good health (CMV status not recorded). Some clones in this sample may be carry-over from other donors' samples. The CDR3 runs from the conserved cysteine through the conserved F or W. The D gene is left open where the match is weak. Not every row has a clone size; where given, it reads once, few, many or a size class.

CDR3nt: TGTGCCAGCAGTCCCTTCGGGGTTCAGAACACTGAAGCTTTCTTT; CDR3aa: CASSPFGVQNTEAFF; d_gene: NA; j_gene: TRBJ1-1; v_gene: TRBV28; abundance: NA
CDR3nt: TGTGCCAGCAGACGGCAGGGGCAGCCCCAGCATTTT; CDR3aa: CASRRQGQPQHF; d_gene: NA; j_gene: TRBJ1-5; v_gene: TRBV27; abundance: NA
CDR3nt: TGTGCCAGCAGTTTTTCCATTTTCTCCTACGAGCAGTACTTC; CDR3aa: CASSFSIFSYEQYF; d_gene: NA; j_gene: TRBJ2-7; v_gene: TRBV12-3/TRBV12-4; abundance: few
CDR3nt: TGTGCCAGCAGCCGCCCCGGATGGACAGGGGAGGGCGAGCAGTACTTC; CDR3aa: CASSRPGWTGEGEQYF; d_gene: TRBD1; j_gene: TRBJ2-7; v_gene: TRBV7-4; abundance: NA
CDR3nt: TGCAGTGCTACCTCCTCGCCGGGACAAGGGAATCAGCCCCAGCATTTT; CDR3aa: CSATSSPGQGNQPQHF; d_gene: NA; j_gene: TRBJ1-5; v_gene: TRBV20-1; abundance: few
CDR3nt: TGTGCCAGCAGCTCAATGATGGGGTACGAGCAGTACTTC; CDR3aa: CASSSMMGYEQYF; d_gene: NA; j_gene: TRBJ2-7; v_gene: TRBV5-5; abundance: NA
CDR3nt: TGTGCCAGCAGCGACACGGACGGCCTCTTACTGTACGAGCAGTACTTC; CDR3aa: CASSDTDGLLLYEQYF; d_gene: NA; j_gene: TRBJ2-7; v_gene: TRBV12-3/TRBV12-4; abundance: many
CDR3nt: TGCGCCAGCAGCCCTCATGGCACAGATACGCAGTATTTT; CDR3aa: CASSPHGTDTQYF; d_gene: NA; j_gene: TRBJ2-3; v_gene: TRBV5-1; abundance: few
CDR3nt: TGTGCCAGCAGCCAAAGAGGGACAGGGGGTCGGACCGGGGAGCTGTTTTTT; CDR3aa: CASSQRGTGGRTGELFF; d_gene: TRBD1; j_gene: TRBJ2-2; v_gene: TRBV7-8; abundance: many
CDR3nt: TGCGCCAGCAGCTTCTCTGATTTCTACGAGCAGTACTTC; CDR3aa: CASSFSDFYEQYF; d_gene: NA; j_gene: TRBJ2-7; v_gene: TRBV5-1; abundance: NA
CDR3nt: TGTGCCAGCAGTTTATCATGGGGATCTGAAGCTTTCTTT; CDR3aa: CASSLSWGSEAFF; d_gene: NA; j_gene: TRBJ1-1; v_gene: TRBV27; abundance: NA
CDR3nt: TGTGCCAGCAGTTACTCGTTACCGGAGGAGACCCAGTACTTC; CDR3aa: CASSYSLPEETQYF; d_gene: NA; j_gene: TRBJ2-5; v_gene: TRBV6-2/TRBV6-3; abundance: many
CDR3nt: TGTGCCAGCAGCTCTCTAGCGGGGGGACGCACAGATACGCAGTATTTT; CDR3aa: CASSSLAGGRTDTQYF; d_gene: TRBD2; j_gene: TRBJ2-3; v_gene: TRBV7-9; abundance: few
CDR3nt: TGTGCCAGCATCGCGGGGGGACAAGAGACCCAGTACTTC; CDR3aa: CASIAGGQETQYF; d_gene: TRBD2; j_gene: TRBJ2-5; v_gene: TRBV2; abundance: few
CDR3nt: TGTGCCAGCAGTCGCCCAGGGGAAACTGAAGCTTTCTTT; CDR3aa: CASSRPGETEAFF; d_gene: NA; j_gene: TRBJ1-1; v_gene: TRBV12-3/TRBV12-4; abundance: many
CDR3nt: TGTGCCAGCAGTTACCTTTGGGCGGGGGCAGTTAGGGAGCAGTACTTC; CDR3aa: CASSYLWAGAVREQYF; d_gene: NA; j_gene: TRBJ2-7; v_gene: TRBV6-5; abundance: few
CDR3nt: TGTGCCAGCAGCTCCTGGGGGGGGGACACAGATACGCAGTATTTT; CDR3aa: CASSSWGGDTDTQYF; d_gene: TRBD2; j_gene: TRBJ2-3; v_gene: TRBV7-6; abundance: many
CDR3nt: TGTGCCAGCAGTTTAGCGTGGGGGGAGGGCTACACCTTC; CDR3aa: CASSLAWGEGYTF; d_gene: NA; j_gene: TRBJ1-2; v_gene: TRBV12-3/TRBV12-4; abundance: few
CDR3nt: TGCAGTGCTAGTCGGAAAGGCGTCACTGAAGCTTTCTTT; CDR3aa: CSASRKGVTEAFF; d_gene: NA; j_gene: TRBJ1-1; v_gene: TRBV20-1; abundance: few
CDR3nt: TGCGCCAGCAGCTTGGTCGCAGGAGTCGAGAACACTGAAGCTTTCTTT; CDR3aa: CASSLVAGVENTEAFF; d_gene: NA; j_gene: TRBJ1-1; v_gene: TRBV5-1; abundance: few
CDR3nt: TGTGCCAGCAACACACAGCATAATGAAAAACTGTTTTTT; CDR3aa: CASNTQHNEKLFF; d_gene: NA; j_gene: TRBJ1-4; v_gene: TRBV7-2; abundance: many
CDR3nt: TGTGCCAGCATGTCTGGTTGGATTTCCTACGAGCAGTACTTC; CDR3aa: CASMSGWISYEQYF; d_gene: NA; j_gene: TRBJ2-7; v_gene: TRBV28; abundance: NA
CDR3nt: TGTGCCAGCAGCACGCGGGGGGGAGTCTACAATGAGCAGTTCTTC; CDR3aa: CASSTRGGVYNEQFF; d_gene: TRBD2; j_gene: TRBJ2-1; v_gene: TRBV7-8; abundance: many
CDR3nt: TGTGCCAGCAGTCAACTAGCGGGGGCCCTCTACAATGAGCAGTTCTTC; CDR3aa: CASSQLAGALYNEQFF; d_gene: TRBD2; j_gene: TRBJ2-1; v_gene: TRBV2; abundance: NA
CDR3nt: TGTGCCAGTAGTACTCAACGGGTCCGTCCTCAGCCCCAGCATTTT; CDR3aa: CASSTQRVRPQPQHF; d_gene: NA; j_gene: TRBJ1-5; v_gene: TRBV19; abundance: NA
CDR3nt: TGTGCCAGCAGTTTAGCGGGAGAGCTAGCCAAAAACATTCAGTACTTC; CDR3aa: CASSLAGELAKNIQYF; d_gene: NA; j_gene: TRBJ2-4; v_gene: TRBV12-3/TRBV12-4; abundance: NA
CDR3nt: TGTGCCACCAGTGACAGGACTACAGTCGGGGAGCTGTTTTTT; CDR3aa: CATSDRTTVGELFF; d_gene: NA; j_gene: TRBJ2-2; v_gene: TRBV24-1; abundance: NA
CDR3nt: TGTGCCAGCAAGACCGGGATCGGACAGGGCGGGTCGGAGACCCAGTACTTC; CDR3aa: CASKTGIGQGGSETQYF; d_gene: TRBD1; j_gene: TRBJ2-5; v_gene: TRBV11-1; abundance: few
CDR3nt: TGTGCCAGCAGCCCGCAAGGGACAGGGCTCACTGAAGCTTTCTTT; CDR3aa: CASSPQGTGLTEAFF; d_gene: TRBD1; j_gene: TRBJ1-1; v_gene: TRBV7-6; abundance: many
CDR3nt: TGTGCCATCGCGGGGGACAGGGCCGCGGGTACGCAGTATTTT; CDR3aa: CAIAGDRAAGTQYF; d_gene: TRBD1; j_gene: TRBJ2-3; v_gene: TRBV10-3; abundance: many
CDR3nt: TGCGCCAGCAGCCTTAGATGGGACAGGGCCGGTGAAAAACTGTTTTTT; CDR3aa: CASSLRWDRAGEKLFF; d_gene: TRBD1; j_gene: TRBJ1-4; v_gene: TRBV4-3; abundance: NA
CDR3nt: TGTGCCAGCAGTGAAGTGTCAGACATAGATACGCAGTATTTT; CDR3aa: CASSEVSDIDTQYF; d_gene: NA; j_gene: TRBJ2-3; v_gene: TRBV6-1; abundance: NA
CDR3nt: TGTGCCAGCGAGCTTGGGGCAGATACGCAGTATTTT; CDR3aa: CASELGADTQYF; d_gene: NA; j_gene: TRBJ2-3; v_gene: TRBV7-2; abundance: many
CDR3nt: TGTGCCAGCAGTGTCGAGCTTGGGGGACACACAGATACGCAGTATTTT; CDR3aa: CASSVELGGHTDTQYF; d_gene: NA; j_gene: TRBJ2-3; v_gene: TRBV6-5; abundance: NA
CDR3nt: TGTGCCAGCAGATTAAGGGGGGACAGAATGCAGTATTTT; CDR3aa: CASRLRGDRMQYF; d_gene: NA; j_gene: TRBJ2-3; v_gene: TRBV7-2; abundance: many
CDR3nt: TGCAGTGCTGGACGGGACCCTAGCAATCAGCCCCAGCATTTT; CDR3aa: CSAGRDPSNQPQHF; d_gene: NA; j_gene: TRBJ1-5; v_gene: TRBV20-1; abundance: few